This T cell receptor (beta chain) was sequenced in a study of glioma-infiltrating T cells. Regarding the study as a whole: Above-expected tissue-blood divergence occurred in all gliomas, most in low-grade ones. CDR3 overlap between tissue and blood was very small.

The iRepertoire nested amplicon-rescue multiplex PCR amplified TCR alpha and beta CDR3s from RNA. Input was 100-400 ng of tissue mRNA or PBMC total RNA. TCRdb re-derived calls from the multiplex PCR reads in MiXCR, one entry per CDR3 protein. The top ten hold around 20% of the sample, which has about 210,000 distinct CDR3 sequences, 30% to 40% seen once. This clonotype was counted a few times. As yet, its antigen is unknown. V shed 5 bases and J shed 1 base, with 12 bases lying between them. Germline assignment: CDR1 LGHNT and CDR2 FRNRAP. The CDR3 length is 14 residues. The chain employs TRBV12-5 and TRBJ2-7, with D maybe TRBD1 (6 bases). Specimen: glioma tissue, nonneoplastic brain tissue, or PBMCs (not recorded which). This clonotype was obtained from a human donor with low-grade glioma or glioblastoma, undergoing nonglioma brain surgery, or in good health (not recorded which). The CDR3 protein is CASGTGIPSYEQYF. CDR3 coding DNA: TGTGCTAGTGGTACAGGGATACCTTCCTACGAGCAGTACTTC.